This TCR beta chain was observed in a study of T cells after yellow fever vaccination. This clonotype was seen ten or more times. Its antigen is still unknown. The length of the CDR3 is 15 residues. The junction had 4 bases not matched to a gene; V was cut back by 4 bases and J by 0 bases. Germline CDR1 SGHRS, CDR2 YFSETQ. General observations from the study: A small share of clonotypes appeared in both CD4 and CD8 compartments. The secondary response showed a weaker magnitude and a faster peak, day 5 versus 15.

A 5'RACE template-switching step, the method used to make TCR cDNA, added a universal primer site and UMIs. MiXCR, run by TCRdb on the 5' RACE reads, gives a single entry per CDR3 protein. The sample contains about 320,000 distinct CDR3 sequences, around 4.4% of which appear only once. This sequence joins TRBV5-1 and TRBJ2-1, with 7 bases aligning to TRBD1. The TCR sequence derives from a man younger than 30 who received the YFV17D yellow fever vaccine. The sequencing here drew on PBMCs, taken 15 days after the yellow fever booster vaccination. The CDR3 DNA is TGCGCCAGCAGCGTGAACAGGGGCTCCTACAATGAGCAGTTCTTC. This codes for CASSVNRGSYNEQFF.